The entry that follows covers one TCR beta chain sequence. This sample was taken from a study of blood T cell repertoires in COVID-19. Study background: Some COVID-19 samples were acute and others convalescent; all came from the United States, Italy and Spain. Sources were T cells, B-cell-depleted T cells, or PBMCs; the material itself was cDNA or gDNA.

The authors' processing: Reference gene primer amplification in the assay estimated nucleated cell counts. Data came from immunoSEQ multiplex PCR; TCRdb stores just in-frame clones and leaves some out. D and trimming were read from the DNA, whereas the V and J calls and clone size are those reported in that table. The sample lists over 50,000 clones, roughly 85% seen once, with 2.5% to 3% in the top ten. Sequenced: peripheral blood. The receptor's source is an elderly man with acute or convalescent COVID-19.

CDR3 coding DNA: TGTGCCAGCTACCCTGGACGGGTTTTGGGGAGTGGCTACACCTTC. Translation: CASYPGRVLGSGYTF. The rearrangement uses TRBV2 and TRBJ1-2; D gene uncertain. The V gene lost 8 bases and the J gene lost 7 bases, with 23 bases spanning the gap. Germline V gene data show CDR1 as SNHLY and CDR2 as FYNNEI. This CDR3 has 15 amino acids.